Below, one T cell receptor beta chain is given with its context. Its antigen remains unknown. The data originate from a study of shared clonotypes between healthy human individuals. Study results and caveats: Incomplete sequencing of sorted subsets was indicated by rarefaction despite large depth.

TCRdb's table, derived via immunoSEQ multiplex PCR, lists solely in-frame clones and lacks some. The data show 2 million to 3 million clones, with more than 90% seen just once and under 0.15% held by the top ten. V lost 4 bases and J 2 bases, leaving 12 bases between the germline ends. This CDR3 contains 15 residues. The germline gives CDR1 LNHDA, CDR2 SQIVND (reference sequence). This TCR was recovered from a man aged 18 to 35 in good health. Input material: naive CD4+ T cells sorted from blood. The sample's subset: CD45RA+ positively selected. The J gene is TRBJ1-5, the V gene TRBV19; D is possibly TRBD1 (5 bases). CDR3 nucleotide sequence: TGTGCCAGTAGTAGGTCCAGGGTCGGCAATCAGCCCCAGCATTTT. It translates to CASSRSRVGNQPQHF.